The entry below gives a single T cell receptor (beta chain) sequence along with its context. The antigen is not known. V was shortened by 4 bases and J by 6 bases, with 22 bases between the two germline ends. The germline gives CDR1 SGHNT, CDR2 YYREEE (reference sequence). There are 16 residues in the CDR3. This entry comes from a study of pediatric ulcerative colitis. As for the study in general: Ulcerative colitis patients had pancolitis or left-sided colitis, with confirming histology.

General study results and limits: A couple of patients' blood samples yielded substantially fewer templates. Blood-rectal clonal overlap within each person was significantly higher in ulcerative colitis patients than controls. Acute severe colitis showed lower rectal diversity from clonal expansions.

Measured with immunoSEQ multiplex PCR; TCRdb has only the in-frame clones, and not every one. The sample records approximately 38,000 clones, 65% to 80% being singletons. The rectum was sampled with one to two pinch biopsies at colonoscopy. This rearrangement joins TRBV5-4 to TRBJ1-1, with TRBD1 as a possible D gene (6 bases). The clonotype originates from a boy younger than 18 with severe ulcerative colitis. Sequencing was carried out using gut tissue. The CDR3 nucleotides are TGTGCCAGCAGCCCGGATCAGGGACACAATGAGGCTGAAGCTTTCTTT. Translated, it gives CASSPDQGHNEAEAFF.